This T cell receptor beta chain was captured in a study of identifying expanded T cells in peripheral blood. Study-wide results and caveats: Differentially abundant clones: around 1.2 between replicates, roughly 16 at about 13 days, more than 18 at four. Variance in clone template counts between roughly 2-week samples significantly increased with total template count across all healthy donors.

Healthy donors had no documented immune events, such as infections, while sampled. Notes on this clone: Its antigen remains unidentified.

Per germline, CDR1 GTSNPN and CDR2 SVGIG (reference sequence). V lost 5 bases and J 9 bases, leaving 17 bases between the germline ends. This CDR3 is 12 amino acids long. Some clones are missing from TCRdb's copy, which holds only in-frame ones; the method was immunoSEQ multiplex PCR. Among about 100,000 clones listed, 88% were seen once. V and J are TRBV30 and TRBJ2-7, with TRBD2 as a possible D gene (6 bases). This clonotype originated in a person aged 18-70 years in good health. Material: blood. The DNA for the CDR3 is TGTGCCTGGGATCGGGACTCACGAAGGCAGTACTTC. This gives the protein CAWDRDSRRQYF.